This T cell receptor (beta chain) was recorded in a study of somatic mutations in cytotoxic T cells in rheumatoid arthritis. Whole-study results and caveats: Antigen targets of the expanded CD8+ clones remained unidentified.

Sequencing used immunoSEQ multiplex PCR; TCRdb keeps in-frame clones, though not all of them. The sample consists of more than 6,000 clones, 70% of them appearing once. This clone is deemed medium-sized. What it binds is not known. The sequenced material came from CD8+ T cells sorted from blood. This receptor was identified in a man aged 35 to 55 in good health.

The CDR3 loop reads CASSQRQGNHEQYV. CDR3 nucleotide sequence: TGTGCCAGCAGCCAACGACAGGGTAATCACGAGCAGTACGTC. The chain uses TRBV13 and TRBJ2-7; 7 positions agree with TRBD1. Losses at the gene ends were 5 bases for V and 5 bases for J; bases not matched to a gene: 9. The CDR3 extends over 14 amino acids. CDR1 is PRHDT and CDR2 is FYEKMQ in the germline V gene (reference sequence).